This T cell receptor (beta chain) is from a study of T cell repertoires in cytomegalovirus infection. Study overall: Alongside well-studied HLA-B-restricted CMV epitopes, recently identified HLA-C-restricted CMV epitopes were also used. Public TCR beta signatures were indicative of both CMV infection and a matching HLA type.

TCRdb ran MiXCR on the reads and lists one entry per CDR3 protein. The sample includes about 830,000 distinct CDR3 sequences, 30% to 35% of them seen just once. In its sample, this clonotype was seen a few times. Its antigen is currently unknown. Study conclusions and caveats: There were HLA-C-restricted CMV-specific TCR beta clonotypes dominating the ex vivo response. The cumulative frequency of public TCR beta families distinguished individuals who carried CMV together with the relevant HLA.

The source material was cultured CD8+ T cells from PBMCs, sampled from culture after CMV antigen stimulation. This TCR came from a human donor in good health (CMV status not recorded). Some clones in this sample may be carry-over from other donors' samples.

CDR3 DNA: TGTGCCAGCAGCTTCAGCGGACTAGACGATACGCAGTATTTT. Protein product: CASSFSGLDDTQYF. The genes are TRBV11-3 and TRBJ2-3; 7 nucleotides align to TRBD2. The germline gives CDR1 SGHNT, CDR2 YENEEA. CDR3 size: 14 residues. The junction had 6 bases not matched to a gene; V was cut back by 3 bases and J by 6 bases.